Following are 15 T cell receptor beta chains from one sample sequenced in a study of blood T cell repertoires in COVID-19. Here immunoSEQ multiplex PCR was the method, and the copy in TCRdb shows in-frame clones only, minus some. The profile shows 150,000 to 200,000 clones, more than 75% of them singletons. Sequenced: PBMCs or T cells enriched from blood (not recorded which). All receptors come from a woman between 50 and 59 years old with acute COVID-19.

CDR3 in DNA: TGTGCCAGCAGCTTAGATGGCATCACAGATACGCAGTATTTT. Translation: CASSLDGITDTQYF. The rearrangement links TRBV11-3 to TRBJ2-3; D is ambiguous. V gave up 0 bases and J gave up 2 bases, with 6 bases separating them. The CDR3 length is 14 residues. Germline V CDR1 and CDR2: SGHNT, YENEEA.

The CDR3 protein is CAWIGGGTEAFF. The DNA for the CDR3 is TGTGCCTGGATTGGGGGCGGGACTGAAGCTTTCTTT. This chain links TRBV30 with TRBJ1-1, with a tentative D call TRBD1 (6 bases). Germline CDR1 reads GTSNPN; CDR2 reads SVGIG (reference sequence). The V end was cut by 4 bases, the J end by 5 bases, with 11 bases between. The CDR3 has 12 residues.

This clone showed up just a few times. The CDR3 sequence is CASSPGQGSGYTF. The CDR3 DNA follows: TGTGCCAGCAGCCCCGGGCAGGGTAGTGGCTACACCTTC. This chain uses TRBV28 with TRBJ1-2; tentative D call: TRBD1 (5 bases). Germline V gene lookup returns CDR1 MDHEN and CDR2 SYDVKM. With 6 bases removed from V and 7 bases from J, the gap between germline ends came to 15 bases. CDR3 size: 13 residues.

This clone was seen a single time. The J gene is TRBJ1-4, the V gene TRBV2, with 9 positions matching TRBD1. Germline values: CDR1 SNHLY, CDR2 FYNNEI. V was clipped by 5 bases and J by 2 bases; unmatched bases: 6. The CDR3 sequence is 16 residues long. DNA for the CDR3: TGTGCCAGCAGTCCCGGGACAGGGATGACTAATGAAAAACTGTTTTTT. Encoded protein: CASSPGTGMTNEKLFF.

The chain couples TRBV7-3 to TRBJ2-3, with 9 bases lining up with TRBD2. J lost 3 bases, V lost 5 bases, and 6 bases had no gene match. CDR3 length: 15 residues. Germline CDR1 and CDR2: SGHTA and FQGTGA. The CDR3 is CASSQSGGITDTQYF. CDR3 in DNA: TGTGCCAGCAGCCAAAGCGGGGGGATAACAGATACGCAGTATTTT.

Comment on this clone: Sequence at one end of the junction differs from germline and may be a read error. The chain recombines TRBV9 with TRBJ2-6, with 7 bases fitting TRBD1. This CDR3 region has 16 residues. The germline CDR1 and CDR2 sequences are SGDLS and YYNGEE. As DNA, the CDR3 is TGTACCAGCAGCGCGAGGGACAGCTCTGGGGCCAACGTCCTGACTTTC. Its protein product is CTSSARDSSGANVLTF.

This clone occurred once. The V and J genes are TRBV5-4 and TRBJ1-2; maybe TRBD1 (6 bases). V was shortened by 4 bases and J by 2 bases, with 12 bases between the two germline ends. The CDR3 extends over 14 amino acids. Germline CDR1 is SGHNT and CDR2 is YYREEE (reference sequence). The CDR3, as DNA: TGTGCCAGCAGCCGACAGGTGGGGAACTATGGCTACACCTTC. Translation gives CASSRQVGNYGYTF.

The chain uses TRBV7-9 and TRBJ2-5; TRBD2 is a possible D gene (6 bases). V was pared by 4 bases and J by 7 bases, with 10 bases between. In germline, CDR1 is SEHNR, CDR2 FQNEAQ (reference sequence). This CDR3 is 12 amino acids long. This CDR3 is CASSSVGGTQYF. The CDR3 DNA sequence: TGTGCCAGCAGCTCAGTCGGGGGGACCCAGTACTTC.

The V and J genes are TRBV29-1 and TRBJ1-1; D is undetermined. Deletions cut 7 bases from V and 12 bases from J, with 21 bases between. CDR3 size: 12 residues. Germline lookup yields CDR1 SQVTM and CDR2 ANQGSEA. The CDR3 region is CSALATGRGTFF. The CDR3 DNA sequence: TGCAGCGCCTTAGCGACCGGGAGAGGGACTTTCTTT.

The chain employs TRBV6-2 or TRBV6-3 and TRBJ1-5; possibly TRBD1 for D (6 bases). CDR1 is MNHEY, CDR2 SVGEGT, per germline. This CDR3 region has 15 residues. V gave up 4 bases and J gave up 6 bases, with 16 bases separating them. This CDR3 is CASSFPGQSAQPQHF. The CDR3 DNA reads as TGTGCCAGCAGTTTTCCGGGACAATCTGCTCAGCCCCAGCATTTT.

The chain employs TRBV10-3 and TRBJ1-5, with D possibly matching TRBD1 (6 bases). Germline V gene lookup returns CDR1 ENHRY and CDR2 SYGVKD. The CDR3 covers 16 residues. The V and J ends lost 7 bases and 2 bases respectively, with 18 bases between them. The CDR3 DNA reads as TGTGCCATCAAGAACCCGGAAGGGGGTGGCAATCAGCCCCAGCATTTT. This sequence encodes CAIKNPEGGGNQPQHF.

The chain couples TRBV5-4 to TRBJ1-3; no reliable D call. The CDR3 has 16 residues. Germline assignment: CDR1 SGHNT and CDR2 YYREEE (reference sequence). V lost 3 bases and J 0 bases, leaving 13 bases between the germline ends. The CDR3, as DNA: TGTGCCAGCAGCTCAAAAAGCGGCCTCTCTGGAAACACCATATATTTT. Translating gives CASSSKSGLSGNTIYF. Together with reference TRBV5-4 and TRBJ1-3, the CDR3 gives the full variable domain: ETGVTQSPTHLIKTRGQQVTLRCSSQSGHNTVSWYQQALGQGPQFIFQYYREEENGRGNFPPRFSGLQFPNYSSELNVNALELDDSALYLCASSSKSGLSGNTIYFGEGSWLTVV.

The chain carries TRBV28 and TRBJ1-5; 7 nucleotides line up with TRBD1. The V and J ends lost 10 bases and 6 bases, in that order; junction bases with no gene match: 6. The CDR3 contains 12 residues. Germline V gene data show CDR1 as MDHEN and CDR2 as SYDVKM. The CDR3, as DNA: TGTGCCACCACAGGGGCTCGTCAGCCCCAGCATTTT. The encoded protein is CATTGARQPQHF.

The V gene is TRBV2, the J gene TRBJ2-7; 8 bases align to TRBD1. The CDR3 consists of 13 residues. Germline CDR1 is SNHLY and CDR2 is FYNNEI. V gave up 10 bases and J gave up 5 bases; unmatched junction bases: 10. CDR3: CATRATGGHEQYV. In nucleotides, the CDR3 is TGTGCCACCCGCGCTACAGGGGGACACGAGCAGTACGTC.

This chain uses TRBV7-9 with TRBJ2-3; D not resolved. The CDR3 spans 12 residues. Germline V gene lookup returns CDR1 SEHNR and CDR2 FQNEAQ (reference sequence). V lost 3 bases and J 2 bases, leaving 3 bases between the germline ends. CDR3 protein: CASSFNTDTQYF. Here the CDR3 DNA reads TGTGCCAGCAGCTTTAACACAGATACGCAGTATTTT.